This TCR beta chain was identified during a study of T cell repertoires in cytomegalovirus infection (dated by TCRdb to between 2019 and 2020). At the level of the whole study: Alongside well-studied HLA-B-restricted epitopes, the peptide stimulations were aimed at recently identified HLA-C-restricted CMV epitopes, whose presentation resists viral immunomodulation. Because public TCR beta signatures pointed to carriage of CMV infection together with the matching HLA type, the HLA type of each donor mattered for the analysis. Overall results and qualifications from the work: The ex vivo response was dominated by HLA-C-restricted CMV-specific TCR beta clonotypes, which also provided the single most frequent clonotype in two of eight donors. In both this cohort and an independent cohort of approximately 350 donors, the cumulative frequency of public TCR beta family members distinguished carriers of CMV infection plus the relevant HLA type.

This clonotype was found a few times. The antigen this receptor binds is unknown. One base away there is no much larger clone; base qualities are not given. According to the study, the label for this sample's treatment or condition signals: in vitro stimulation with specific CMV peptide epitopes to enrich CMV-specific T cells. V lost 1 base and J lost 6 bases; the stretch between them is 16 bases long. According to the germline V gene, CDR1 reads SGHTA and CDR2 reads FQGNSA. Measured from the cysteine to the phenylalanine, the CDR3 is 16 residues long. The only DNA kept is the CDR3, 48 bases in frame from the first base. For sequencing, an Illumina HiSeq 1500 was employed. TCRdb reprocessed the public reads (quality trimming at Q25 with fastp, clone calling with MiXCR) and kept in-frame beta chains. Rows with a matching CDR3 protein are joined into one entry that keeps the most common DNA and genes. This sample holds roughly 120,000 distinct CDR3 sequences; around 30% were observed only once. The top ten clonotypes cover 41% of the sample.

The sequence came from a human donor in good health (CMV status not recorded). Some clones in this sample may be carry-over from other donors' samples. The sample here was CD8+ T cells from cultured PBMCs, taken from culture after CMV antigen stimulation. The V and J genes are TRBV7-2 and TRBJ2-1, and possibly TRBD1, on 6 matching bases. The DNA sequence is as follows: TGTGCCAGCAGCTTAGGAGTCACCATAGGGGGCAATGAGCAGTTCTTC. Translated, it gives CASSLGVTIGGNEQFF.